The 27 T cell receptor beta chains presented below share a single source sample, sequenced in a study of regulatory T cells in long-lasting Graves disease. Construction of the TCR beta libraries employed iRepertoire HTBI primers in conjunction with Arm-PCR of CDR3 regions. TCRdb redid the calling of the multiplex PCR reads with MiXCR, one entry per CDR3 protein. The sample consists of 500,000 or so distinct CDR3 sequences, roughly a sixth of them appearing once. As to time point: newly diagnosed GD, antithyroid drugs for less than 3 months. Isolated PBMC RNA provided the starting material for the TCR library. The same data also contributed to another study, on T cells in Graves' hyperthyroidism and ophthalmopathy.

The sample consisted of peripheral blood mononuclear cells (PBMCs), taken at new diagnosis, from a patient treated with antithyroid drugs. These receptors were taken from a woman in her forties or fifties with Graves disease.

This clonotype was detected only a few times. V and J are TRBV5-1 and TRBJ2-5, with a tentative D call TRBD1 (5 bases). The CDR3 runs 14 residues. Trimming removed 0 bases at V and 0 bases at J, with 6 bases between. CDR1 is SGHRS and CDR2 is YFSETQ in the germline V gene. CDR3 amino acids: CASSLVTDQETQYF. The CDR3 DNA sequence: TGCGCCAGCAGCTTGGTGACAGACCAAGAGACCCAGTACTTC. The full variable domain, in which reference TRBV5-1 and TRBJ2-5 provide the parts outside the CDR3, is KAGVTQTPRYLIKTRGQQVTLSCSPISGHRSVSWYQQTPGQGLQFLFEYFSETQRNKGNFPGRFSGRQFSNSRSEMNVSTLELGDSALYLCASSLVTDQETQYFGPGTRLLVL.

The V and J genes are TRBV12-3 or TRBV12-4 and TRBJ1-6, with a tentative D call TRBD1 (5 bases). Trimming took off 7 bases at V and 5 bases at J, with 12 bases between the two ends. The CDR3 has 14 amino acids. DNA for the CDR3: TGTGCCAGCACCCGATGGGGGGATAATTCACCCCTCCACTTT. Residues: CASTRWGDNSPLHF.

This clonotype appeared many times. The CDR3 loop reads CASSTGLAGDTQYF. CDR3 bases: TGTGCCAGCAGCACGGGACTAGCGGGCGATACGCAGTATTTT. The V call is TRBV7-2, the J call TRBJ2-3; 12 bases agree with TRBD2. The CDR3 totals 14 residues. V lost 5 bases to trimming and J lost 6 bases; unmatched junction nucleotides: 3. Germline V gene sequence: CDR1 SGHTA, CDR2 FQGNSA.

This clonotype came up many times. The chain carries TRBV5-1 and TRBJ1-1; D remains ambiguous. There are 14 residues in the CDR3. Trimming took off 4 bases at V and 0 bases at J, with 10 bases between the two ends. Germline loops: CDR1 SGHRS, CDR2 YFSETQ. The CDR3 DNA reads as TGCGCCAGCAGCCTAACCGGGATGAACACTGAAGCTTTCTTT. This translates into CASSLTGMNTEAFF.

This clonotype was picked up many times. V gene TRBV12-3 or TRBV12-4 combines with J gene TRBJ1-2; D is undetermined. The V end lost 5 bases, the J end lost 1 base, and 11 bases lay between the germline ends. This CDR3 is built from 14 residues. CDR3 bases: TGTGCCAGCAGTGCACAGACAAGTAACTATGGCTACACCTTC. Amino acid sequence: CASSAQTSNYGYTF.

This clonotype was found a few times. The genes are TRBV18 and TRBJ2-5; tentatively, D is TRBD1 (5 bases). The V gene lost 0 bases and the J gene lost 1 base, with 12 bases spanning the gap. CDR3 length equals 16 residues. Per the germline V gene, CDR1 is KGHSH and CDR2 is LQKENI. This CDR3 reads CASSPPRGFGQETQYF. CDR3 coding DNA: TGTGCCAGCTCACCACCTAGGGGTTTTGGCCAAGAGACCCAGTACTTC.

This clonotype was detected only a few times. The CDR3 loop is CASSQIEAGDDEQFF. The CDR3 coding sequence is TGTGCCAGCAGCCAAATAGAAGCCGGCGACGATGAGCAGTTCTTC. The chain has TRBV14 and TRBJ2-1, with no clear D. This CDR3 is 15 amino acids long. Germline V gene sequence: CDR1 SGHDN, CDR2 FVKESK. Trimming took 2 bases from V and 8 from J, leaving 16 bases between them. The full variable domain, with the rest looked up from reference TRBV14 and TRBJ2-1, is EAGVTQFPSHSVIEKGQTVTLRCDPISGHDNLYWYRRVMGKEIKFLLHFVKESKQDESGMPNNRFLAERTGGTYSTLKVQPAELEDSGVYFCASSQIEAGDDEQFFGPGTRLTVL.

This clonotype was picked up a small number of times. CDR3 loop: CAIRDGVSYEQYF. The DNA for the CDR3 is TGTGCCATCCGGGACGGCGTCTCCTACGAGCAGTACTTC. The chain recombines TRBV10-3 with TRBJ2-7; either TRBD1 or TRBD2 may fit D (5 bases each). V was clipped by 8 bases and J by 0 bases, with 11 bases between them. The CDR3 totals 13 residues. The V gene's germline CDR1 is ENHRY and CDR2 SYGVKD.

This clonotype turned up a few times. The chain employs TRBV12-3 or TRBV12-4 and TRBJ2-7; 11 bases agree with TRBD2. The CDR3 sequence is 14 residues long. Germline trimming cut 6 bases from V and 4 bases from J; bases unmatched to any gene: 5. This CDR3 reads CASSIAGGGYEQYF. CDR3 coding DNA: TGTGCCAGCAGCATAGCGGGGGGGGGGTACGAGCAGTACTTC.

The genes are TRBV20-1 and TRBJ1-5; possibly TRBD1 for D (6 bases). The CDR3 is 14 residues long. The germline gives CDR1 DFQATT, CDR2 SNEGSKA (reference sequence). The V gene lost 5 bases and the J gene lost 4 bases, with 15 bases spanning the gap. The CDR3 DNA reads as TGCAGTGCTCGCAAGGACAGCATTAATCAGCCCCAGCATTTT. Translated, it gives CSARKDSINQPQHF.

This chain joins TRBV19 and TRBJ2-2; 11 bases agree with TRBD2. Looked up from germline, CDR1 is LNHDA and CDR2 is SQIVND (reference sequence). J lost 0 bases, V lost 3 bases, and 3 bases had no gene match. The CDR3 is 17 amino acids. Written as DNA, the CDR3 is TGTGCCAGTAGTATGGATAGCGGGGGGGCGAACACCGGGGAGCTGTTTTTT. Amino acid sequence: CASSMDSGGANTGELFF.

This clonotype was recorded a few times. This chain connects TRBV12-3 or TRBV12-4 to TRBJ2-3; no clear D gene. V was shortened by 3 bases and J by 3 bases, with 10 bases between the two germline ends. CDR3 size: 14 residues. CDR3 in amino acids: CASSLGIPTDTQYF. Written as DNA, the CDR3 is TGTGCCAGCAGTTTGGGGATACCGACAGATACGCAGTATTTT.

This clonotype was seen many times. J is TRBJ2-1 and V is TRBV5-1, with D possibly TRBD1 on 5 matching bases. The CDR3 is 17 amino acids. V was shortened by 1 base and J by 4 bases, with 18 bases between the two germline ends. Germline CDR1 is SGHRS and CDR2 is YFSETQ. The CDR3 nucleotides are TGCGCCAGCAGCTTGCCGTTGGACACCAATCTGTACAATGAGCAGTTCTTC. This translates into CASSLPLDTNLYNEQFF.

This clonotype was picked up many times. The chain has TRBV12-3 or TRBV12-4 and TRBJ1-1; D is perhaps TRBD1 (6 bases). With 6 bases removed from V and 4 bases from J, the gap between germline ends came to 12 bases. There are 13 residues in the CDR3. The CDR3 nucleotides are TGTGCCAGCAGGCGGAGGGGGTTCACTGAAGCTTTCTTT. Residues: CASRRRGFTEAFF.

The table lists this clonotype with many counts. The chain uses TRBV12-3 or TRBV12-4 and TRBJ1-1; possible D gene TRBD1, 5 bases. CDR3 length equals 14 residues. Trimming shortened V by 5 bases and J by 1 base, and 11 bases separated the two germline ends. Here the CDR3 reads CASSPQAKNTEAFF. DNA for the CDR3: TGTGCCAGCAGTCCACAGGCTAAGAACACTGAAGCTTTCTTT.

This clonotype showed up just a few times. Here the CDR3 reads CASTLKTGSGTEAFF. CDR3 bases: TGTGCCAGTACCCTAAAAACAGGGAGTGGGACTGAAGCTTTCTTT. The J gene is TRBJ1-1, the V gene TRBV19; D might be TRBD1 (6 bases). V lost 7 bases, J lost 5 bases, and 20 bases lay in between. Germline CDR1 and CDR2: LNHDA and SQIVND (reference sequence). This CDR3 has 15 residues.

In this sample, this clonotype turned up many times. The chain recombines TRBV6-1 with TRBJ2-3, with no clear D. This CDR3 region has 14 residues. Deletions cut 8 bases from V and 0 bases from J, with 12 bases between. Germline values: CDR1 MNHNS, CDR2 SASEGT. The CDR3 DNA reads as TGTGCCAGCTGGGCCTTCACTAGCACAGATACGCAGTATTTT. It translates to CASWAFTSTDTQYF.

This clonotype was recorded at least ten times. The V and J genes are TRBV2 and TRBJ2-3; 12 bases are a match to TRBD2. This CDR3 contains 14 residues. Germline lookup yields CDR1 SNHLY and CDR2 FYNNEI. V gave up 4 bases and J gave up 5 bases; unmatched junction bases: 1. CDR3 bases: TGTGCCAGCAGTGGACTAGCGGGGGTAGATACGCAGTATTTT. Translation: CASSGLAGVDTQYF.

This clonotype was observed at least ten times. V and J are TRBV12-3 or TRBV12-4 and TRBJ1-4, with no clear D. V was shortened by 3 bases and J by 5 bases, with 16 bases between the two germline ends. The CDR3 runs to 16 residues. Here the CDR3 DNA reads TGTGCCAGCAGTTTGGGTCATACAACGGAGAATGAAAAACTGTTTTTT. Protein sequence: CASSLGHTTENEKLFF.

This clonotype was seen repeatedly, ten times or more. The chain is built from TRBV10-3 and TRBJ2-5; possible D gene TRBD2, 8 bases. CDR3 length equals 15 residues. Germline V lookup: CDR1 ENHRY, CDR2 SYGVKD. Trimming stripped 4 bases from V and 2 bases from J, with 14 bases between. The CDR3 sequence: CAISGTSRGQETQYF. The CDR3 coding sequence is TGTGCCATCAGTGGGACTAGCAGGGGGCAAGAGACCCAGTACTTC.

The chain is built from TRBV7-8 and TRBJ2-5; TRBD2 is a possible D gene (6 bases). Trimming stripped 3 bases from V and 5 bases from J, with 19 bases between. The CDR3 is 16 amino acids. CDR1 and CDR2 from the germline V gene are SGHVS and FQNEAQ. The CDR3 is CASSFPLHAAGETQYF. For the CDR3, the DNA is TGTGCCAGCAGCTTCCCTTTACATGCGGCGGGGGAGACCCAGTACTTC. The whole variable domain, filled in from reference TRBV7-8 and TRBJ2-5, reads GAGVSQSPRYKVAKRGQDVALRCDPISGHVSLFWYQQALGQGPEFLTYFQNEAQLDKSGLPSDRFFAERPEGSVSTLKIQRTQQEDSAVYLCASSFPLHAAGETQYFGPGTRLLVL.

There are a few counts of this clonotype. The V call is TRBV5-4, the J call TRBJ2-2, with 14 positions matching TRBD2. CDR1 SGHNT and CDR2 YYREEE come from the germline V gene (reference sequence). Trimming took 4 bases from V and 6 from J; bases not matched to a gene: 8. The CDR3 is 17 residues long. CDR3 loop: CASSPGLAGGYAGELFF. The CDR3 DNA sequence: TGTGCCAGCAGCCCCGGACTAGCGGGGGGATACGCCGGGGAGCTGTTTTTT. The full variable domain, rest sourced from reference TRBV5-4 and TRBJ2-2, is ETGVTQSPTHLIKTRGQQVTLRCSSQSGHNTVSWYQQALGQGPQFIFQYYREEENGRGNFPPRFSGLQFPNYSSELNVNALELDDSALYLCASSPGLAGGYAGELFFGEGSRLTVL.

This chain uses TRBV2 with TRBJ1-6, with TRBD1 matching over 11 bases. V was pared by 4 bases and J by 7 bases, with 3 bases of the junction left unmatched. Germline V CDR1 and CDR2: SNHLY, FYNNEI. This CDR3 region has 15 residues. The chain's CDR3 is CASSAGQGGNSPLHF. As DNA, the CDR3 is TGTGCCAGCAGTGCGGGACAGGGGGGGAATTCACCCCTCCACTTT.

The rearrangement uses TRBV6-2 or TRBV6-3 and TRBJ2-1, with D perhaps given as TRBD1 or TRBD2 (5 bases each). The germline CDR1 and CDR2 sequences are MNHEY and SVGEGT. The CDR3 extends over 15 amino acids. V lost 5 bases, J lost 0 bases, and 11 bases lay in between. CDR3 region: CASSDGAGSYNEQFF. CDR3 nucleotide sequence: TGTGCCAGCAGTGACGGGGCGGGCTCCTACAATGAGCAGTTCTTC.

To note about this clonotype: A much more abundant neighbour one base away suggests this may be a read error. The V gene is TRBV2, the J gene TRBJ2-1, with 10 bases identical to TRBD2. Germline CDR1 reads SNHLY; CDR2 reads FYNNEI. Trimming removed 8 bases from V and 4 bases from J; junction bases left unmatched: 17. The CDR3 extends over 18 amino acids. CDR3 coding DNA: TGTGCCAGCCACCCGATGGGGATTAGCGGGGGGCCTTACAATGAGCAGTTCTTC. Its translation is CASHPMGISGGPYNEQFF.

This clonotype was seen many times. The rearrangement links TRBV18 to TRBJ2-5; 7 nucleotides align to TRBD1. After removal of 2 bases from V and 4 bases from J, the junction contained 1 base not matched to a gene. This CDR3 spans 13 amino acids. Germline V CDR1 and CDR2: KGHSH, LQKENI. The CDR3 region has the DNA TGTGCCAGCTCACCAGGGACAGCAGAGACCCAGTACTTC. Its translation: CASSPGTAETQYF.

This clonotype was found a few times. The chain joins TRBV7-2 to TRBJ1-6, with 8 bases matching TRBD1. The CDR3 covers 16 residues. After removal of 1 base from V and 9 bases from J, the junction contained 8 bases not matched to a gene. CDR1 and CDR2 (germline): SGHTA, FQGNSA. The DNA of the CDR3 is TGTGCCAGCAGCTTAGTGGGACAGGCGGTCGGTTCACCCCTCCACTTT. It specifies CASSLVGQAVGSPLHF. Complete variable domain (other parts from reference TRBV7-2 and TRBJ1-6): GAGVSQSPSNKVTEKGKDVELRCDPISGHTALYWYRQSLGQGLEFLIYFQGNSAPDKSGLPSDRFSAERTGGSVSTLTIQRTQQEDSAVYLCASSLVGQAVGSPLHFGNGTRLTVT.